This passage covers 17 T cell receptor beta chains from one sample sequenced in a study of blood T cells in healthy people across ages. With a J-beta primer mix and a sample-barcoded 5' primer, a second PCR ran roughly 7 to 11 cycles. TCRdb used MiXCR to reprocess the 5' RACE reads, holding one entry per CDR3 protein. The sample lists approximately 1,700,000 distinct CDR3 sequences; around 40% were seen once. Material for sequencing was blood. The receptors shown here come from a human donor in good health.

This clonotype was seen more than once but under ten times. The chain joins TRBV20-1 to TRBJ2-7, with 9 bases matching TRBD1. The germline V gene has CDR1 DFQATT and CDR2 SNEGSKA (reference sequence). V lost 6 bases to trimming and J lost 3 bases; unmatched junction nucleotides: 12. The CDR3 covers 15 residues. The CDR3 region has the DNA TGCAGTGCCAGCCCACCGGACAGGGGTAACTACGAGCAGTACTTC. Translating it yields CSASPPDRGNYEQYF.

The CDR3 loop is CASSSRDTIRGTEAFF. CDR3 DNA sequence: TGTGCCAGCAGCTCCCGGGACACCATAAGGGGCACTGAAGCTTTCTTT. V and J are TRBV7-2 and TRBJ1-1, with D tentatively TRBD1 (6 bases). V was pared by 4 bases and J by 4 bases, with 19 bases between. Germline V CDR1 and CDR2: SGHTA, FQGNSA. The CDR3 runs to 16 residues.

CDR3 region: CASRPPRRGYNEQFF. CDR3 DNA sequence: TGTGCCAGCAGACCCCCACGGAGGGGCTACAATGAGCAGTTCTTC. V and J are TRBV7-2 and TRBJ2-1; tentative D call: TRBD2 (6 bases). CDR1 SGHTA and CDR2 FQGNSA come from the germline V gene. Trimming took 6 bases from V and 3 from J, leaving 15 bases between them. The CDR3 spans 15 residues.

The rearrangement joins TRBV7-9 to TRBJ2-1; 7 bases match TRBD2. This CDR3 has 15 amino acids. CDR1 is SEHNR and CDR2 is FQNEAQ in the germline V gene (reference sequence). After removal of 5 bases from V and 6 bases from J, the junction contained 10 bases not matched to a gene. CDR3 protein: CASSPAGGEINEQFF. As DNA, the CDR3 is TGTGCCAGCAGCCCAGCTGGGGGGGAAATCAATGAGCAGTTCTTC.

The genes are TRBV28 and TRBJ2-5; 7 nucleotides match TRBD1. Germline assignment: CDR1 MDHEN and CDR2 SYDVKM. V shed 6 bases, J shed 1 base, and the junction held 11 bases outside the gene matches. This CDR3 has 16 residues. CDR3 residues: CASSPTRDRPQETQYF. The CDR3 DNA sequence: TGTGCCAGCAGCCCCACCCGGGACAGACCCCAAGAGACCCAGTACTTC.

This clonotype was seen more than once but under ten times. The chain has TRBV30 and TRBJ1-5; a possible D gene is TRBD1 (6 bases). CDR3 length: 14 residues. Deletions cut 3 bases from V and 5 bases from J, with 14 bases between. CDR1 GTSNPN and CDR2 SVGIG come from the germline V gene (reference sequence). The CDR3 coding sequence is TGTGCCTGGAGCTTGACAGGAGCTTATCAGCCCCAGCATTTT. Protein product: CAWSLTGAYQPQHF.

The chain links TRBV29-1 to TRBJ2-3; TRBD2 matches at 13 bases. The germline CDR1 and CDR2 sequences are SQVTM and ANQGSEA. This CDR3 has 19 residues. The J segment lost 0 bases and the V segment lost 0 bases, leaving 9 bases of the junction unmatched. DNA for the CDR3: TGCAGCGTTGAAGATGGCCAGACTAGCGGGGGGACCAGCACAGATACGCAGTATTTT. As protein: CSVEDGQTSGGTSTDTQYF.

CDR3 coding DNA: TGCAGTGCTAGGTTTAACGACAACACTGAAGCTTTCTTT. It specifies CSARFNDNTEAFF. V is TRBV20-1 and J is TRBJ1-1, with D uncertain. This CDR3 spans 13 amino acids. Germline lookup yields CDR1 DFQATT and CDR2 SNEGSKA (reference sequence). Trimming removed 3 bases from V and 2 bases from J, with 10 bases in between.

This clonotype has more than one count but fewer than ten. The chain couples TRBV20-1 to TRBJ2-5; 7 bases are shared with TRBD1. The germline V gene encodes CDR1 DFQATT and CDR2 SNEGSKA (reference sequence). This CDR3 contains 13 residues. CDR3 in amino acids: CRAGNRGQETQYF. The CDR3 coding sequence is TGCAGGGCAGGGAACAGGGGCCAAGAGACCCAGTACTTC.

The V call is TRBV28, the J call TRBJ2-5; D is perhaps TRBD1 or TRBD2 (6 bases each). Germline V CDR1 and CDR2: MDHEN, SYDVKM. Trimming shortened V by 1 base and J by 5 bases, and 17 bases separated the two germline ends. This CDR3 comprises 16 residues. The CDR3 loop is CASSLSSGAVSETQYF. The CDR3 DNA reads TGTGCCAGCAGTTTATCGTCGGGGGCCGTGAGCGAGACCCAGTACTTC.

The genes are TRBV11-2 and TRBJ1-5, with no clear D. Germline assignment: CDR1 SGHAT and CDR2 FQNNGV. This CDR3 region has 14 residues. The ends were cut back, 0 bases at V and 7 bases at J, with 10 bases in the middle. For the CDR3, the DNA is TGTGCCAGCAGCTTAGATCGCACTGGCCAGCCCCAGCATTTT. It is translated as CASSLDRTGQPQHF.

This clonotype was observed once. This chain connects TRBV12-3 or TRBV12-4 to TRBJ1-2; 12 positions match TRBD1. This CDR3 contains 18 residues. Trimming at V came to 5 bases and at J to 4 bases, leaving 14 bases not matched to a gene. CDR3 sequence: CASSPRWGQGALGYGYTF. CDR3 DNA: TGTGCCAGCAGTCCTCGGTGGGGACAGGGGGCTTTAGGCTATGGCTACACCTTC.

The table lists this clonotype with a few counts. The V gene is TRBV6-2 or TRBV6-3, the J gene TRBJ1-1; tentatively, D is TRBD1 (5 bases). CDR1 and CDR2 (germline): MNHEY, SVGEGT. There are 17 residues in the CDR3. V dropped 7 bases and J dropped 4 bases, with 25 bases sitting between them. This chain's CDR3 is CASTADDTVLGGTEAFF. CDR3 DNA: TGTGCCAGCACGGCGGACGATACTGTTCTCGGGGGCACTGAAGCTTTCTTT.

V usage is TRBV20-1 and J usage is TRBJ2-5; D might be TRBD1 (5 bases). This CDR3 spans 13 amino acids. Trimming cost V 0 bases and J 11 bases, with 16 bases left between them. Looked up from germline, CDR1 is DFQATT and CDR2 is SNEGSKA (reference sequence). CDR3 sequence: CSARDRQGIEQYF. CDR3 DNA: TGCAGTGCTAGAGATCGCCAGGGCATAGAGCAGTACTTC.

The chain has TRBV7-6 and TRBJ1-2; maybe TRBD1 (5 bases). V was clipped by 5 bases and J by 3 bases, with 13 bases between them. Germline V lookup: CDR1 SGHVS, CDR2 FNYEAQ. The CDR3 has 14 residues. CDR3 region: CASSPLLGDYGYTF. As DNA, the CDR3 is TGTGCCAGCAGCCCCCTTTTAGGGGACTATGGCTACACCTTC.

Points on this clonotype: A junction end diverges from the germline sequence, so it may reflect a read error. This rearrangement joins TRBV9 to TRBJ2-7; 7 bases match TRBD2. Germline V gives CDR1 SGDLS, CDR2 YYNGEE. CDR3 size: 13 residues. The DNA for the CDR3 is TGTGCCAGCAGCCCAGCGGGAATGGGACCCAACCACTTC. Translation: CASSPAGMGPNHF.

Turning to this clonotype: At one end the junction does not follow the germline gene, possibly because of a read error. The chain carries TRBV29-1 and TRBJ2-7, with a weak D call TRBD1 (6 bases). The CDR3 length is 13 residues. Looked up from germline, CDR1 is SQVTM and CDR2 is ANQGSEA. CDR3 in amino acids: CSVKDRQGYEQYF. Written as DNA, the CDR3 is TGCAGCGTTAAAGACAGGCAGGGGTACGAGCAGTACTTC.